The 11 T cell receptor beta chains in this list originate from one sample, sequenced in a study of T cell responses to AZD1222 COVID-19 vaccine. Measured with immunoSEQ multiplex PCR; TCRdb has only the in-frame clones, and not every one. The sample carries about 82,000 clones, 90% to 95% recorded once. This sample comprised peripheral blood, obtained 28 days after the second AZD1222 dose. Every receptor here comes from an adult who received the AZD1222 COVID-19 vaccine.

The genes are TRBV28 and TRBJ2-1; D tentatively fits TRBD1 or TRBD2 (6 bases each). CDR1 and CDR2 from the germline V gene are MDHEN and SYDVKM. The CDR3 has 13 amino acids. V was pared by 7 bases and J by 10 bases, with 17 bases between. The CDR3 bases are TGTGCCAGCATCCGAAGGGGGGCTCGGGAGCAGTTCTTC. Its protein is CASIRRGAREQFF.

The chain joins TRBV7-8 to TRBJ1-2; D not certain. Germline CDR1 SGHVS, CDR2 FQNEAQ. Trimming shortened V by 5 bases and J by 0 bases, and 4 bases separated the two germline ends. The CDR3 sequence is 12 residues long. CDR3 in amino acids: CASSLPNYGYTF. In nucleotides, the CDR3 is TGTGCCAGCAGCCTTCCTAACTATGGCTACACCTTC.

The chain is built from TRBV6-1 and TRBJ2-1; D possibly uses TRBD1 or TRBD2 (6 bases each). This CDR3 is built from 13 residues. The germline V gene has CDR1 MNHNS and CDR2 SASEGT. The ends were cut back, 5 bases at V and 6 bases at J, with 11 bases in the middle. The CDR3: CASSLGGFNEQFF. The CDR3 DNA reads as TGTGCCAGCAGTTTAGGGGGGTTCAATGAGCAGTTCTTC.

The rearrangement links TRBV14 to TRBJ1-2; D perhaps matches TRBD1 (6 bases). In germline, CDR1 is SGHDN, CDR2 FVKESK. The CDR3 runs 13 residues. V lost 1 base and J lost 4, with 7 bases in between. The CDR3: CASSQADSYGYTF. CDR3 DNA: TGTGCCAGCAGCCAAGCGGACAGCTATGGCTACACCTTC.

The gene calls are TRBV30 and TRBJ2-2; either TRBD1 or TRBD2 may fit D (5 bases each). The germline V and J ends were trimmed by 3 bases and 3 bases, with 17 bases remaining between them. Germline-derived CDR1 and CDR2 are GTSNPN and SVGIG (reference sequence). This CDR3 has 16 residues. CDR3 sequence reads: CAWRGTGTGYTGELFF. CDR3 coding DNA: TGTGCCTGGAGGGGCACCGGGACCGGATACACCGGGGAGCTGTTTTTT.

The genes are TRBV5-1 and TRBJ2-1, with D perhaps TRBD2 (6 bases). The CDR3 is made up of 16 amino acids. The germline V gene encodes CDR1 SGHRS and CDR2 YFSETQ. The V gene lost 4 bases and the J gene lost 9 bases, with 23 bases spanning the gap. DNA of the CDR3: TGCGCCAGCAGCCGCCGGCTAGAGGGCGGGGTAGTTGAGCAGTTCTTC. Its translation is CASSRRLEGGVVEQFF.

V usage is TRBV30 and J usage is TRBJ1-3; D unclear. Germline loops: CDR1 GTSNPN, CDR2 SVGIG (reference sequence). The CDR3 contains 12 residues. Trimming took off 0 bases at V and 4 bases at J, with 4 bases between the two ends. The CDR3 coding sequence is TGTGCCTGGAGTGTAGGGGGAAACACCATATATTTT. The encoded protein is CAWSVGGNTIYF.

The CDR3 is CASGDSVGTEAFF. DNA for the CDR3: TGTGCCAGCGGGGACAGTGTGGGTACTGAAGCTTTCTTT. The chain combines TRBV7-3 with TRBJ1-1, with 7 bases aligning to TRBD1. Unmatched junction bases numbered 8, after V lost 8 bases and J lost 5 bases. Germline values: CDR1 SGHTA, CDR2 FQGTGA. The CDR3 covers 13 residues. The full variable domain, its missing parts supplied by reference TRBV7-3 and TRBJ1-1, is GAGVSQTPSNKVTEKGKYVELRCDPISGHTALYWYRQSLGQGPEFLIYFQGTGAADDSGLPNDRFFAVRPEGSVSTLKIQRTERGDSAVYLCASGDSVGTEAFFGQGTRLTVV.

This chain connects TRBV6-2 or TRBV6-3 to TRBJ1-2; possibly TRBD1 for D (5 bases). Germline lookup yields CDR1 MNHEY and CDR2 SVGEGT. V dropped 2 bases and J dropped 6 bases, with 13 bases sitting between them. The CDR3 is 14 residues long. CDR3: CASSYLTGQNGYTF. CDR3 sequence (DNA): TGTGCCAGCAGTTACCTGACCGGACAAAATGGCTACACCTTC.

V usage is TRBV11-1 and J usage is TRBJ2-4; 10 nucleotides line up with TRBD1. The CDR3 is made up of 17 amino acids. Germline CDR1 and CDR2: SGHAT and FQDESV (reference sequence). The junction had 5 bases not matched to a gene; V was cut back by 0 bases and J by 3 bases. Written as DNA, the CDR3 is TGTGCCAGCAGCTTAGCCCGGGACAGGGGTGTCAAAAACATTCAGTACTTC. Translated: CASSLARDRGVKNIQYF.

This clone was seen just once. This chain links TRBV28 with TRBJ2-7, with 9 positions matching TRBD1. The CDR3 totals 16 residues. Germline trimming cut 5 bases from V and 0 bases from J; bases unmatched to any gene: 8. Germline CDR1 reads MDHEN; CDR2 reads SYDVKM. CDR3 loop: CASSRGDRASSYEQYF. The CDR3 DNA sequence: TGTGCCAGCAGTAGGGGGGACAGGGCGAGCTCCTACGAGCAGTACTTC.